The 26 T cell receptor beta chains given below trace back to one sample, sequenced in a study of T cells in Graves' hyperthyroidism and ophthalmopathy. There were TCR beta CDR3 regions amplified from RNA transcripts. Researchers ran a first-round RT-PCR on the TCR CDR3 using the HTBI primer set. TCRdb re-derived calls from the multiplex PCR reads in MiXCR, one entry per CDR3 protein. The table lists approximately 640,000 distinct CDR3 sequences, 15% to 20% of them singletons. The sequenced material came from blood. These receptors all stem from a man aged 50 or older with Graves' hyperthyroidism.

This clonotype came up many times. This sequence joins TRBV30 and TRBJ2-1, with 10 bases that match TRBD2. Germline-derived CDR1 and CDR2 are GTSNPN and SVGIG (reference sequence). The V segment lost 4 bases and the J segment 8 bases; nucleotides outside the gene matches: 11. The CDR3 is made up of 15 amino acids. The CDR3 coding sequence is TGTGCCTGGATGGCAGCGGGAGGGCAATTCGATGAGCAGTTCTTC. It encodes CAWMAAGGQFDEQFF.

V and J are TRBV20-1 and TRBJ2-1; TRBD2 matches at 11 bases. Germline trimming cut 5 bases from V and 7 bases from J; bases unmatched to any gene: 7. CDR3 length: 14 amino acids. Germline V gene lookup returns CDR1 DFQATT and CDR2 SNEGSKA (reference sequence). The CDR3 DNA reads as TGCAGTGCTCAACTAGCGGGAGTTGGAAATGAGCAGTTCTTC. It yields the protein CSAQLAGVGNEQFF.

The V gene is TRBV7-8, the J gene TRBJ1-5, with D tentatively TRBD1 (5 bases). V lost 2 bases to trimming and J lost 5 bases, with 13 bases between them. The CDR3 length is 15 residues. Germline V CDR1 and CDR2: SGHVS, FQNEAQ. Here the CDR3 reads CASSLFETDHQPQHF. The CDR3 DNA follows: TGTGCCAGCAGCTTATTTGAGACAGATCATCAGCCCCAGCATTTT.

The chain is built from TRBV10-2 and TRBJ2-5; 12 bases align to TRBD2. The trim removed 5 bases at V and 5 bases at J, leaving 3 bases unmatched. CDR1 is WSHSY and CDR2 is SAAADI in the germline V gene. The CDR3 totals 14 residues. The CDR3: CASSNLAGGETQYF. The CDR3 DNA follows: TGCGCCAGCAGTAACCTAGCGGGGGGGGAGACCCAGTACTTC.

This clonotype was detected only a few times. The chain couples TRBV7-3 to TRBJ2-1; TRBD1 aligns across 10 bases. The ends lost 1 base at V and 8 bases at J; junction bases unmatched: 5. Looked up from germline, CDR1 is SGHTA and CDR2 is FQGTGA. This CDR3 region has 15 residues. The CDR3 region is CASSLIRTGGHEQFF. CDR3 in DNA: TGTGCCAGCAGCTTAATCCGGACAGGGGGTCATGAGCAGTTCTTC. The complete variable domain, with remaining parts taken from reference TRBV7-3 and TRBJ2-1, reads GAGVSQTPSNKVTEKGKYVELRCDPISGHTALYWYRQSLGQGPEFLIYFQGTGAADDSGLPNDRFFAVRPEGSVSTLKIQRTERGDSAVYLCASSLIRTGGHEQFFGPGTRLTVL.

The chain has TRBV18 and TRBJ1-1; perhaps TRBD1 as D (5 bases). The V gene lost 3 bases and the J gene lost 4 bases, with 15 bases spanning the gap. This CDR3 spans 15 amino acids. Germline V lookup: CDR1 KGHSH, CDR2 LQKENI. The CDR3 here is CASSPDWGSGTEAFF. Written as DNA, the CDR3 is TGTGCCAGCTCACCCGATTGGGGGAGCGGCACTGAAGCTTTCTTT.

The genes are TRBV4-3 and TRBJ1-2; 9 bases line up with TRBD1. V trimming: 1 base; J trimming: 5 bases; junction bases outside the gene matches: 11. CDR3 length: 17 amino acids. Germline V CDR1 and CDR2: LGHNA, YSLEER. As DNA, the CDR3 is TGCGCCAGCAGCCAAGGGATTCCGGGACAGGGAGTTTATGGCTACACCTTC. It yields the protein CASSQGIPGQGVYGYTF.

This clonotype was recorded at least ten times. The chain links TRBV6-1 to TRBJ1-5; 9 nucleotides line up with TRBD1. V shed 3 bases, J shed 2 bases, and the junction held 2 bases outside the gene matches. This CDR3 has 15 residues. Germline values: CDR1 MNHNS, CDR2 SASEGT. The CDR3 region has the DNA TGTGCCAGCAGTGATACAGGGGGCCGCAATCAGCCCCAGCATTTT. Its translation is CASSDTGGRNQPQHF.

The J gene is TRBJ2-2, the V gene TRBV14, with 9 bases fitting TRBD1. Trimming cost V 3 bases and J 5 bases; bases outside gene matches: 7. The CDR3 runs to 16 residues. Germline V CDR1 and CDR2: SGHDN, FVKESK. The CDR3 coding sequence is TGTGCCAGCAGCCATCTGACAGGGGGAAGGACCGGGGAGCTGTTTTTT. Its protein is CASSHLTGGRTGELFF.

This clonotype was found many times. The CDR3 coding sequence is TGTGCCAGCAGTTTAGCGAACAGGGTTAATGAAAAACTGTTTTTT. Protein: CASSLANRVNEKLFF. V usage is TRBV12-3 or TRBV12-4 and J usage is TRBJ1-4; TRBD1 is a possible D gene (6 bases). CDR3 length: 15 amino acids. Trimming shortened V by 0 bases and J by 4 bases, and 9 bases separated the two germline ends.

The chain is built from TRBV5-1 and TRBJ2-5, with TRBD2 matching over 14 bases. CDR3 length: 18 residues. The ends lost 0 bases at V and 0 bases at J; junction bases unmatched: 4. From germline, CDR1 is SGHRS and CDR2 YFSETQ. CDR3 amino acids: CASSLGVGLAGDQETQYF. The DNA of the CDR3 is TGCGCCAGCAGCTTGGGCGTGGGACTAGCGGGAGACCAAGAGACCCAGTACTTC.

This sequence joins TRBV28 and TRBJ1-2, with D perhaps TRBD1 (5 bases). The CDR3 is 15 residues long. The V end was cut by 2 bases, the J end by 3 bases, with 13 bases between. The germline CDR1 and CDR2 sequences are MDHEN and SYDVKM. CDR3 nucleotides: TGTGCCAGCAGTTTACATCGCCTCAGGGACTATGGCTACACCTTC. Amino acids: CASSLHRLRDYGYTF.

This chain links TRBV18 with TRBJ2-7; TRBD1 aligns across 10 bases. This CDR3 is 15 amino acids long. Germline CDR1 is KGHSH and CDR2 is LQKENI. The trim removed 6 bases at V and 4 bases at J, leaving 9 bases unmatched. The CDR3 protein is CASSPGQGEWYEQYF. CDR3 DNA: TGTGCCAGCTCTCCCGGACAGGGGGAGTGGTACGAGCAGTACTTC.

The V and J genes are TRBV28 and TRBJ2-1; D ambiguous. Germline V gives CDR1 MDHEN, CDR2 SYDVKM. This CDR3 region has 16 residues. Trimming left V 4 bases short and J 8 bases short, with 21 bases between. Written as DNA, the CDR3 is TGTGCCAGCAGTTCCGTGAGGACCCTACAGATGGATGAGCAGTTCTTC. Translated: CASSSVRTLQMDEQFF.

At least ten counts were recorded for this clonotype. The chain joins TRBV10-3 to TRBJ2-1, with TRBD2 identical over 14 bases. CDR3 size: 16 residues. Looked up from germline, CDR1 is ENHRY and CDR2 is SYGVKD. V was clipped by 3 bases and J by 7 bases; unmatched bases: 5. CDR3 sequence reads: CAISDRLAGGRNEQFF. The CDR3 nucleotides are TGTGCCATCAGTGACCGACTAGCGGGGGGGAGGAATGAGCAGTTCTTC.

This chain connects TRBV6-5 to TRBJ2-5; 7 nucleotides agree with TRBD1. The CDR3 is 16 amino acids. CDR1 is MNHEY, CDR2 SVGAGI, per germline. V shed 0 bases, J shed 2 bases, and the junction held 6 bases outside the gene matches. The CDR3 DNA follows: TGTGCCAGCAGTTACTCTGGATCGGGACAGCAAGAGACCCAGTACTTC. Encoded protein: CASSYSGSGQQETQYF.

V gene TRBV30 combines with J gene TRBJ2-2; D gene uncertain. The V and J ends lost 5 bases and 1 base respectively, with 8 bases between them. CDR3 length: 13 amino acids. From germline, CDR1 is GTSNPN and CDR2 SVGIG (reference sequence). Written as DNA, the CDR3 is TGTGCCTGGCGTGGTGGGAACACCGGGGAGCTGTTTTTT. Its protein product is CAWRGGNTGELFF.

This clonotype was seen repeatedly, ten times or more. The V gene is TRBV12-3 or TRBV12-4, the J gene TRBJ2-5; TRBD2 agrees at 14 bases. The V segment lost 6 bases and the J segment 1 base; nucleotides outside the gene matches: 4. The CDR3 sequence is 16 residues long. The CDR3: CASRAGTSGSQETQYF. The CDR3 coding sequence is TGTGCCAGCAGGGCTGGGACTAGCGGGAGCCAAGAGACCCAGTACTTC.

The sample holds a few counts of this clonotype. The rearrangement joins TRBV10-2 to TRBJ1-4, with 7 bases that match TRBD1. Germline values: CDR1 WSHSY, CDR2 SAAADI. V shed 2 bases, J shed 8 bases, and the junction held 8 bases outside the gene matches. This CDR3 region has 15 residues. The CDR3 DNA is TGCGCCAGCAGTGAGCGATTGCAGGGGGGAGAAAAACTGTTTTTT. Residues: CASSERLQGGEKLFF.

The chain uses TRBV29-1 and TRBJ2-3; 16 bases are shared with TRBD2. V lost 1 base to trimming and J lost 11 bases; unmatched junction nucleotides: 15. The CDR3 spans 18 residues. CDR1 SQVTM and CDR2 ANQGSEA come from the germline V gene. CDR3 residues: CSVEGFAGLAGGPGKQYF. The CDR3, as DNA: TGCAGCGTTGAAGGTTTTGCGGGACTAGCGGGAGGGCCGGGGAAGCAGTATTTT.

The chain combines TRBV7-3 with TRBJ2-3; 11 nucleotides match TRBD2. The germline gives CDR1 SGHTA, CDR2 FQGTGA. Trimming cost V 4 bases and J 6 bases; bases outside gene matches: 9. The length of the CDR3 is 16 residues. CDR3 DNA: TGTGCCAGCAGCTCACCTTTAGCGGGAGGGCGTGATACGCAGTATTTT. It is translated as CASSSPLAGGRDTQYF.

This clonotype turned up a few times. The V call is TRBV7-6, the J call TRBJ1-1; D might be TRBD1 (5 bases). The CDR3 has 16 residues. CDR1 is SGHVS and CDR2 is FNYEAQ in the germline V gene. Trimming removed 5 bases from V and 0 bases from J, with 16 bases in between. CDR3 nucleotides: TGTGCCAGCAGCCACGTTAGGGACGGTTTGAACACTGAAGCTTTCTTT. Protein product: CASSHVRDGLNTEAFF.

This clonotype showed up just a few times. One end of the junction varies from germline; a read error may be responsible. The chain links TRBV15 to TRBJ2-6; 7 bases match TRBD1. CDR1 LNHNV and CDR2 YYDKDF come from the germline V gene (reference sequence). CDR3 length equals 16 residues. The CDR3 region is CATSKDRASGANVLAF. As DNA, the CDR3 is TGTGCCACCAGCAAAGACAGGGCCTCTGGGGCCAACGTCCTGGCTTTC. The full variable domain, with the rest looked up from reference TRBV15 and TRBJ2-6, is DAMVIQNPRYQVTQFGKPVTLSCSQTLNHNVMYWYQQKSSQAPKLLFHYYDKDFNNEADTPDNFQSRRPNTSFCFLDIRSPGLGDTAMYLCATSKDRASGANVLAFGAGSRLTVL.

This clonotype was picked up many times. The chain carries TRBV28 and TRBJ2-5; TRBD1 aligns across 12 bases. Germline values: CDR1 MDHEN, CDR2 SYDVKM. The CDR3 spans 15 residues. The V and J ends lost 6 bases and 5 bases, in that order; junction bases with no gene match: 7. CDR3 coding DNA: TGTGCCAGCAGCAGGGACAGGGGGCGTCGGGAGACCCAGTACTTC. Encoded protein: CASSRDRGRRETQYF.

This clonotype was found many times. CDR3 protein: CASSQDVETQYF. As DNA, the CDR3 is TGTGCCAGCAGCCAAGATGTAGAGACCCAGTACTTC. This chain joins TRBV3-1 and TRBJ2-5; no clear D gene. Germline assignment: CDR1 LGHDT and CDR2 YNNKEL (reference sequence). The CDR3 is 12 amino acids. V was clipped by 0 bases and J by 4 bases, with 3 bases between them.

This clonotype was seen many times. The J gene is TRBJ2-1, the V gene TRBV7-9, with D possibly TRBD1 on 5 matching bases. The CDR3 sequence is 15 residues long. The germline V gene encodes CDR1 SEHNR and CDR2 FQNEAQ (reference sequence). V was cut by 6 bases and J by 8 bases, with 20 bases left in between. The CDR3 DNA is TGTGCCAGCAGGGACGGTGACAGACCAAATGATGAGCAGTTCTTC. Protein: CASRDGDRPNDEQFF.